What follows are 23 T cell receptor beta chains derived from one specimen sequenced in a study of T cells after posttransplantation cyclophosphamide (dated by TCRdb to 2016 to 2018). Library creation used the immunoSEQ multiplex PCR assay. TCRdb obtained this table from immuneACCESS and retained in-frame rearrangements with V and J assigned. These tables miss some clones; where compared with another copy, unresolved V genes account for less than half of the shortfall, and the remainder is unexplained. This sample comprises some 4,300 clones, less than 80% of them detected only once. About 17% of the sample rests with the top ten. The material sequenced was memory CD8+ T cells sorted from blood. These receptors all stem from a woman aged 60-70 years in good health, CMV-negative, and a related stem cell transplant donor.

J is TRBJ2-1 and V is TRBV5-1; 13 bases align to TRBD2. CDR1 and CDR2 from the germline V gene are SGHRS and YFSETQ. This CDR3 has 15 residues. V lost 3 bases, J lost 16 bases, and 13 bases stayed unmatched. CDR3: CASSSPGLAGHLLFF. CDR3 coding DNA: TGCGCCAGCAGCTCCCCGGGACTAGCGGGGCATCTCCTATTCTTC.

This chain uses TRBV6-7 with TRBJ1-5, with 8 positions matching TRBD1. TRBV6-7 is an ORF, with its function uncertain. V was pared by 2 bases and J by 6 bases, with 15 bases of the junction left unmatched. The CDR3 is 18 amino acids. CDR3 region: CASSYRTGLTDLGQPQHF. For the CDR3, the DNA is TGTGCCAGCAGTTACCGGACAGGGCTTACTGACTTGGGTCAGCCCCAGCATTTT.

The J gene is TRBJ2-1, the V gene TRBV7-9; 9 nucleotides align to TRBD2. The CDR3 has 16 residues. The junction had 9 bases not matched to a gene; V was cut back by 5 bases and J by 4 bases. The V gene's germline CDR1 is SEHNR and CDR2 FQNEAQ (reference sequence). The CDR3 nucleotides are TGTGCCAGCAGCGGGTTAGCGGGAGAGTTTTACAATGAGCAGTTCTTC. Amino acid sequence: CASSGLAGEFYNEQFF.

V is TRBV30 and J is TRBJ2-1, with unresolved D. Germline-derived CDR1 and CDR2 are GTSNPN and SVGIG (reference sequence). CDR3 size: 13 residues. V dropped 4 bases and J dropped 3 bases, with 10 bases sitting between them. The DNA for the CDR3 is TGTGCCTGGAACGCAGGAATCTACAATGAGCAGTTCTTC. This sequence encodes CAWNAGIYNEQFF.

V and J are TRBV27 and TRBJ2-7; TRBD1 is a possible D gene (5 bases). Germline V gene data show CDR1 as MNHEY and CDR2 as SMNVEV (reference sequence). Trimming pared 3 bases from V and 12 bases from J, leaving 21 bases between. CDR3 length: 14 amino acids. CDR3 in amino acids: CASSLASSAGYPYF. The CDR3 coding sequence is TGTGCCAGCAGTTTGGCCTCTTCGGCAGGGTATCCGTACTTC.

This clone has more than one count but fewer than ten. The V and J genes are TRBV7-6 and TRBJ1-5; D is unclear. The V gene lost 0 bases and the J gene lost 3 bases, with 9 bases spanning the gap. This CDR3 comprises 15 residues. The germline CDR1 and CDR2 sequences are SGHVS and FNYEAQ. The CDR3 sequence is CASSLALGSNQPQHF. The CDR3 region has the DNA TGTGCCAGCAGCTTAGCTCTGGGCTCCAATCAGCCCCAGCATTTT.

This clone was counted only a few times. V is TRBV4-1 and J is TRBJ2-3; TRBD2 is a possible D gene (5 bases). V was trimmed by 6 bases and J by 1 base, leaving 14 bases between them. This CDR3 region has 15 residues. Germline CDR1 and CDR2: MGHRA and YSYEKL. CDR3 bases: TGCGCCAGCAGTCAAACTAGTTACGGCACAGATACGCAGTATTTT. Translating gives CASSQTSYGTDTQYF.

The V and J genes are TRBV7-9 and TRBJ2-5; 7 positions agree with TRBD1. V lost 5 bases to trimming and J lost 2 bases; unmatched junction nucleotides: 8. The CDR3 runs to 15 residues. In germline, CDR1 is SEHNR, CDR2 FQNEAQ (reference sequence). This chain's CDR3 is CASSQRTGLQETQYF. The CDR3 bases are TGTGCCAGCAGCCAACGGACAGGCCTACAAGAGACCCAGTACTTC.

In its sample, this clone was seen once. The chain uses TRBV28 and TRBJ1-4, with TRBD1 matching over 7 bases. Germline assignment: CDR1 MDHEN and CDR2 SYDVKM. The V segment lost 1 base and the J segment 4 bases; nucleotides outside the gene matches: 6. There are 16 residues in the CDR3. CDR3 DNA: TGTGCCAGCAGTTTATCCGGGACAGCACTTAATGAAAAACTGTTTTTT. Protein product: CASSLSGTALNEKLFF.

There are a few counts of this clone. This rearrangement joins TRBV19 to TRBJ1-5, with 7 bases that match TRBD1. The germline V gene has CDR1 LNHDA and CDR2 SQIVND (reference sequence). Unmatched junction bases numbered 7, after V lost 6 bases and J lost 2 bases. There are 15 residues in the CDR3. CDR3: CASSPDREGNQPQHF. CDR3 sequence (DNA): TGTGCCAGTAGCCCCGACAGGGAAGGCAATCAGCCCCAGCATTTT.

This clone was detected only a few times. This chain links TRBV30 with TRBJ2-3, with 8 bases lining up with TRBD2. V trimming: 3 bases; J trimming: 1 base; junction bases outside the gene matches: 9. CDR1 GTSNPN and CDR2 SVGIG come from the germline V gene (reference sequence). CDR3 length equals 16 residues. The CDR3 reads CAWSRYGTSGTDTQYF. DNA for the CDR3: TGTGCCTGGAGCCGATATGGGACTAGTGGCACAGATACGCAGTATTTT.

V is TRBV5-6 and J is TRBJ1-2, with TRBD1 matching 9 bases. The CDR3 runs to 15 residues. Germline V gene sequence: CDR1 SGHDT, CDR2 YYEEEE. The V and J ends lost 4 bases and 6 bases, in that order; junction bases with no gene match: 10. The DNA of the CDR3 is TGTGCCAGCAGCCAAGGAGGGACAGGGTTGAATGGCTACACCTTC. This sequence encodes CASSQGGTGLNGYTF.

The table lists this clone with a count of one. V gene TRBV27 combines with J gene TRBJ2-7; TRBD1 might be the D (6 bases). The V end was cut by 5 bases, the J end by 5 bases, with 13 bases between. Per the germline V gene, CDR1 is MNHEY and CDR2 is SMNVEV (reference sequence). The CDR3 covers 13 residues. The DNA for the CDR3 is TGTGCCAGCAGTCTCAGACCAGGGGACGAGCAGTACTTC. Translating it yields CASSLRPGDEQYF.

J is TRBJ2-1 and V is TRBV4-2, with D possibly being TRBD2 (6 bases). Germline V gene data show CDR1 as LGHNA and CDR2 as YNFKEQ. Trimming shortened V by 0 bases and J by 3 bases, and 12 bases separated the two germline ends. The CDR3 is made up of 16 amino acids. The CDR3 protein is CASSQDRSGYYNEQFF. The DNA of the CDR3 is TGTGCCAGCAGCCAAGATCGGAGCGGGTACTACAATGAGCAGTTCTTC.

The DNA for the CDR3 is TGTGCCAGCAGCCGAAGCGTACGGGATGAAGCTTTCTTT. Protein product: CASSRSVRDEAFF. V gene TRBV11-3 combines with J gene TRBJ1-1; D gene unclear. The V gene's germline CDR1 is SGHNT and CDR2 YENEEA. Trimming cost V 5 bases and J 7 bases, with 14 bases left between them. The length of the CDR3 is 13 residues.

The CDR3 bases are TGTGCCAGCAGCCCCGGGGGGGTACCTACCTACGAGCAGTACTTC. Residues: CASSPGGVPTYEQYF. The V and J genes are TRBV9 and TRBJ2-7, with 8 bases aligning to TRBD2. CDR3 size: 15 residues. CDR1 and CDR2 from the germline V gene are SGDLS and YYNGEE. Germline trimming cut 4 bases from V and 2 bases from J; bases unmatched to any gene: 8. The whole variable domain, filled in from reference TRBV9 and TRBJ2-7, reads DSGVTQTPKHLITATGQRVTLRCSPRSGDLSVYWYQQSLDQGLQFLIQYYNGEERAKGNILERFSAQQFPDLHSELNLSSLELGDSALYFCASSPGGVPTYEQYFGPGTRLTVT.

The rearrangement uses TRBV7-8 and TRBJ2-7, with 10 bases aligning to TRBD2. The germline V gene has CDR1 SGHVS and CDR2 FQNEAQ. This CDR3 is 15 amino acids long. Germline trimming cut 4 bases from V and 5 bases from J; bases unmatched to any gene: 8. DNA of the CDR3: TGTGCCAGCAGCTACCTGCTAGCGGGAGATAACGAGCAGTACTTC. This encodes CASSYLLAGDNEQYF.

The chain combines TRBV27 with TRBJ2-7; 10 positions match TRBD2. This CDR3 region has 14 residues. The germline CDR1 and CDR2 sequences are MNHEY and SMNVEV (reference sequence). V gave up 0 bases and J gave up 5 bases; unmatched junction bases: 1. The CDR3 sequence: CASSLSAGGDEQYF. CDR3 DNA: TGTGCCAGCAGTTTATCAGCGGGAGGGGACGAGCAGTACTTC.

This clone has a single count. The V gene is TRBV7-6, the J gene TRBJ1-1, with D perhaps matching TRBD1 (6 bases). The CDR3 loop spans 14 amino acids. V was pared by 5 bases and J by 0 bases, with 10 bases between. Per germline, CDR1 SGHVS and CDR2 FNYEAQ. The CDR3 region is CASSADSLNTEAFF. The CDR3 region has the DNA TGTGCCAGCAGCGCGGACAGCCTGAACACTGAAGCTTTCTTT.

This chain uses TRBV9 with TRBJ2-5, with D unclear. Trimming pared 4 bases from V and 1 base from J, leaving 14 bases between. CDR1 SGDLS and CDR2 YYNGEE come from the germline V gene. The CDR3 extends over 15 amino acids. CDR3 sequence: CASSQRGRPQETQYF. DNA for the CDR3: TGTGCCAGCAGCCAGAGAGGAAGGCCCCAAGAGACCCAGTACTTC.

In its sample, this clone was seen a few times. The V gene is TRBV4-1, the J gene TRBJ2-7; the D is unclear. In germline, CDR1 is MGHRA, CDR2 YSYEKL. V lost 0 bases and J lost 2, with 11 bases in between. This CDR3 comprises 15 residues. Here the CDR3 DNA reads TGCGCCAGCAGCCAAGATCCGGCCGGAGCCTACGAGCAGTACTTC. Translating gives CASSQDPAGAYEQYF.

This clone appeared a single time. The chain carries TRBV19 and TRBJ2-1; D may be TRBD2 (5 bases). The CDR3 runs 13 residues. CDR1 is LNHDA and CDR2 is SQIVND in the germline V gene (reference sequence). The V end was cut by 8 bases, the J end by 4 bases, with 12 bases between. The CDR3 nucleotides are TGTGCCAGTCTGGGAGACTCATACAATGAGCAGTTCTTC. This translates into CASLGDSYNEQFF.

V and J are TRBV7-9 and TRBJ2-7, with D unresolved. The V end was cut by 5 bases, the J end by 2 bases, with 7 bases between. The CDR3 covers 12 residues. Germline V gene lookup returns CDR1 SEHNR and CDR2 FQNEAQ (reference sequence). CDR3 protein: CASSPRTYEQYF. CDR3 DNA: TGTGCCAGCAGCCCGAGGACCTACGAGCAGTACTTC.